This is a list of T cell receptor beta chains from one sample in a study of early T cells in non-severe SARS-CoV-2 infection. TCRdb ran MiXCR on the 5' RACE reads and lists one entry per CDR3 protein. The data show roughly 77,000 distinct CDR3 sequences, roughly 12% seen once. Sequencing was carried out using whole blood. The source is an adult who was a healthcare worker with PCR-confirmed SARS-CoV-2 infection or an uninfected control (not recorded which). Each CDR3 is given with its conserved first and last residue. Fields, in order: V gene, clone size, J gene, D gene, CDR3 protein, CDR3 DNA. A D gene is named only where the DNA matches it firmly. Only part of the rows carry a size: once, few, many, or a class if the clone is expanded.

V gene: TRBV28
clone size: .
J gene: TRBJ2-7
D gene: TRBD1
CDR3 protein: CATKTGLHEQYF
CDR3 DNA: TGTGCCACCAAGACAGGGCTCCACGAGCAGTACTTC

V gene: TRBV30
clone size: .
J gene: TRBJ2-3
D gene: .
CDR3 protein: CAWSGGQNTDTQYF
CDR3 DNA: TGTGCCTGGAGTGGTGGACAGAACACAGATACGCAGTATTTT

V gene: TRBV12-3/TRBV12-4
clone size: .
J gene: TRBJ1-1
D gene: .
CDR3 protein: CASSPHPNTEAFF
CDR3 DNA: TGTGCCAGCAGTCCACATCCGAACACTGAAGCTTTCTTT

V gene: TRBV20-1
clone size: .
J gene: TRBJ2-3
D gene: TRBD2
CDR3 protein: CSAAGTSGKLADTQYF
CDR3 DNA: TGCAGTGCTGCGGGGACTAGCGGGAAGCTCGCAGATACGCAGTATTTT

V gene: TRBV4-1
clone size: few
J gene: TRBJ2-3
D gene: TRBD2
CDR3 protein: CASSQAAGGPTDTQYF
CDR3 DNA: TGCGCCAGCAGCCAAGCTGCGGGAGGCCCCACAGATACGCAGTATTTT

V gene: TRBV29-1
clone size: .
J gene: TRBJ2-3
D gene: .
CDR3 protein: CSVERDVPDTQYF
CDR3 DNA: TGCAGCGTTGAAAGGGACGTACCAGATACGCAGTATTTT

V gene: TRBV4-1
clone size: .
J gene: TRBJ2-1
D gene: TRBD2
CDR3 protein: CASSQGVGGEQFF
CDR3 DNA: TGCGCCAGCAGCCAAGGGGTGGGAGGGGAGCAGTTCTTC

V gene: TRBV12-3/TRBV12-4
clone size: many
J gene: TRBJ1-1
D gene: .
CDR3 protein: CASSVHRDGTEAFF
CDR3 DNA: TGTGCCAGCAGTGTACACAGGGACGGAACTGAAGCTTTCTTT

V gene: TRBV7-9
clone size: .
J gene: TRBJ2-1
D gene: .
CDR3 protein: CASGAEYNEQFF
CDR3 DNA: TGTGCCAGCGGAGCGGAGTACAATGAGCAGTTCTTC

V gene: TRBV7-8
clone size: .
J gene: TRBJ1-5
D gene: .
CDR3 protein: CASRRRWGWDQPQHF
CDR3 DNA: TGTGCCAGCAGACGCAGGTGGGGATGGGATCAGCCCCAGCATTTT

V gene: TRBV11-2
clone size: .
J gene: TRBJ2-2
D gene: .
CDR3 protein: CASRFPGSVPGELFF
CDR3 DNA: TGTGCCAGCCGGTTCCCAGGGAGTGTCCCCGGGGAGCTGTTTTTT

V gene: TRBV12-3/TRBV12-4
clone size: few
J gene: TRBJ1-2
D gene: .
CDR3 protein: CASTPSGGFSYGYTF
CDR3 DNA: TGTGCCAGCACCCCATCAGGAGGGTTTTCCTATGGCTACACCTTC

V gene: TRBV15
clone size: once
J gene: TRBJ2-5
D gene: .
CDR3 protein: CATSRDMRTQYF
CDR3 DNA: TGTGCCACCAGCAGAGATATGAGGACCCAGTACTTC

V gene: TRBV10-3
clone size: .
J gene: TRBJ1-2
D gene: .
CDR3 protein: CAIRGAEWDGYTF
CDR3 DNA: TGTGCCATCCGGGGTGCGGAGTGGGATGGCTACACCTTC

V gene: TRBV15
clone size: .
J gene: TRBJ1-5
D gene: .
CDR3 protein: CATSRDTTQPQHF
CDR3 DNA: TGTGCCACCAGCAGAGATACAACGCAGCCCCAGCATTTT

V gene: TRBV6-6
clone size: few
J gene: TRBJ1-5
D gene: TRBD1
CDR3 protein: CASSYLDRVDQPQHF
CDR3 DNA: TGTGCCAGCAGTTACTTAGACAGGGTCGATCAGCCCCAGCATTTT

V gene: TRBV18
clone size: few
J gene: TRBJ2-1
D gene: TRBD2
CDR3 protein: CASSPVRENEQFF
CDR3 DNA: TGTGCCAGCTCACCGGTGCGGGAGAATGAGCAGTTCTTC

V gene: TRBV7-9
clone size: .
J gene: TRBJ2-5
D gene: TRBD2
CDR3 protein: CASSPFSGKETQYF
CDR3 DNA: TGTGCCAGCAGCCCTTTTAGCGGGAAAGAGACCCAGTACTTC

V gene: TRBV20-1
clone size: few
J gene: TRBJ2-1
D gene: TRBD2
CDR3 protein: CSARRAGKKDEQFF
CDR3 DNA: TGCAGTGCTAGGCGAGCGGGAAAAAAAGATGAGCAGTTCTTC

V gene: TRBV5-6
clone size: few
J gene: TRBJ2-7
D gene: TRBD1
CDR3 protein: CVSSLGTGRYEQYF
CDR3 DNA: TGTGTCAGCAGCTTGGGGACAGGGCGATACGAGCAGTACTTC

V gene: TRBV5-8
clone size: .
J gene: TRBJ2-1
D gene: .
CDR3 protein: CASSHRVAEQFF
CDR3 DNA: TGTGCCAGCAGTCACAGGGTTGCTGAGCAGTTCTTC

V gene: TRBV7-9
clone size: many
J gene: TRBJ2-7
D gene: TRBD2
CDR3 protein: CASSSGLAGEQYF
CDR3 DNA: TGTGCCAGCAGCTCGGGACTAGCGGGCGAGCAGTACTTC

V gene: TRBV11-2
clone size: many
J gene: TRBJ1-4
D gene: TRBD1
CDR3 protein: CASSQTGTDRTNEKLFF
CDR3 DNA: TGTGCCAGCAGCCAAACCGGGACAGACAGGACTAATGAAAAACTGTTTTTT

V gene: TRBV4-2
clone size: .
J gene: TRBJ1-6
D gene: .
CDR3 protein: CASSQEGTASPLHF
CDR3 DNA: TGTGCCAGCAGCCAAGAAGGCACCGCTTCACCCCTCCACTTT

V gene: TRBV7-2
clone size: many
J gene: TRBJ1-2
D gene: TRBD1
CDR3 protein: CASSSGGRGYTF
CDR3 DNA: TGTGCCAGCAGCTCAGGGGGCCGTGGCTACACCTTC

V gene: TRBV5-1
clone size: few
J gene: TRBJ2-1
D gene: TRBD2
CDR3 protein: CASSRPGTSGNNEQFF
CDR3 DNA: TGCGCCAGCAGCCGGCCCGGGACTAGCGGAAACAATGAGCAGTTCTTC

V gene: TRBV12-3/TRBV12-4
clone size: few
J gene: TRBJ2-1
D gene: TRBD1
CDR3 protein: CASSAQGAAYNEQFF
CDR3 DNA: TGTGCCAGCAGTGCTCAGGGGGCGGCCTACAATGAGCAGTTCTTC

V gene: TRBV6-2/TRBV6-3
clone size: few
J gene: TRBJ2-7
D gene: TRBD2
CDR3 protein: CASSPGLAREQYF
CDR3 DNA: TGTGCCAGCAGTCCCGGACTAGCCAGGGAGCAGTACTTC

V gene: TRBV9
clone size: few
J gene: TRBJ1-4
D gene: TRBD1
CDR3 protein: CASSEWTGINEKLFF
CDR3 DNA: TGTGCCAGCAGCGAATGGACAGGAATTAATGAAAAACTGTTTTTT